A single sample is the source of the 9 T cell receptor beta chains below, sequenced in a study of regulatory T cells in long-lasting Graves disease. Sequencing libraries for TCR beta were prepared with iRepertoire HTBI primers and Arm-PCR of CDR3 regions. TCRdb fed the multiplex PCR reads into MiXCR, producing one record per CDR3 protein. The sample records about 560,000 distinct CDR3 sequences, approximately 16% being singletons. Time point noted: newly diagnosed GD, antithyroid drugs for less than 3 months. Scientists built the TCR library using RNA that was extracted from PBMCs. The data also belong to a second study, concerning T cells in Graves' hyperthyroidism and ophthalmopathy.

The specimen was peripheral blood mononuclear cells (PBMCs), collected at new diagnosis, from a patient treated with antithyroid drugs. The receptors stem from a man younger than 35 with Graves disease.

This clonotype was counted ten times or more. The V gene is TRBV9, the J gene TRBJ1-1; D is perhaps TRBD1 (5 bases). CDR1 and CDR2 from the germline V gene are SGDLS and YYNGEE. The CDR3 is made up of 13 amino acids. The V end was cut by 7 bases, the J end by 1 base, with 11 bases between. CDR3 sequence: CASGSGQNTEAFF. CDR3 nucleotides: TGTGCCAGCGGGTCCGGACAGAACACTGAAGCTTTCTTT.

This clonotype was observed many times. The chain couples TRBV29-1 to TRBJ1-1; 10 bases fit TRBD1. The germline V gene has CDR1 SQVTM and CDR2 ANQGSEA. Germline trimming cut 4 bases from V and 4 bases from J; bases unmatched to any gene: 6. This CDR3 comprises 14 residues. The CDR3 loop is CSVVLGQGTTEAFF. Here the CDR3 DNA reads TGCAGCGTTGTATTGGGACAGGGGACCACTGAAGCTTTCTTT.

This clonotype was seen a handful of times. The chain carries TRBV27 and TRBJ2-1; 7 bases are shared with TRBD2. Trimming removed 5 bases from V and 2 bases from J; junction bases left unmatched: 9. The CDR3 runs to 16 residues. The germline CDR1 and CDR2 sequences are MNHEY and SMNVEV (reference sequence). The CDR3: CASSTSWGGTYNEQFF. The CDR3 nucleotides are TGTGCCAGCAGTACCTCGTGGGGGGGGACCTACAATGAGCAGTTCTTC.

This clonotype appeared a single time. The chain recombines TRBV12-3 or TRBV12-4 with TRBJ1-2; TRBD1 matches 7 bases. V gave up 3 bases and J gave up 2 bases; unmatched junction bases: 6. The CDR3 totals 15 residues. Written as DNA, the CDR3 is TGTGCCAGCAGTTTTTGGGGGGACAGCAACTATGGCTACACCTTC. Translating it yields CASSFWGDSNYGYTF.

This clonotype has a handful of counts. The V gene is TRBV28, the J gene TRBJ1-6, with TRBD1 as a possible D gene (5 bases). CDR3 size: 17 residues. Germline CDR1 MDHEN, CDR2 SYDVKM. V lost 1 base to trimming and J lost 9 bases, with 19 bases between them. In DNA form, the CDR3 reads TGTGCCAGCAGTTTATACGCTTCCACAGGAAGGTTTTCACCCCTCCACTTT. This encodes CASSLYASTGRFSPLHF. Based on the CDR3 plus reference TRBV28 and TRBJ1-6, the full variable domain is DVKVTQSSRYLVKRTGEKVFLECVQDMDHENMFWYRQDPGLGLRLIYFSYDVKMKEKGDIPEGYSVSREKKERFSLILESASTNQTSMYLCASSLYASTGRFSPLHFGNGTRLTVT.

This clonotype was found many times. The J gene is TRBJ1-1, the V gene TRBV3-1; D gene uncertain. The germline CDR1 and CDR2 sequences are LGHDT and YNNKEL (reference sequence). Trimming pared 6 bases from V and 11 bases from J, leaving 13 bases between. CDR3 length: 11 residues. The CDR3 reads CASSTNVEAFF. In nucleotides, the CDR3 is TGTGCCAGCAGTACAAACGTAGAGGCTTTCTTT.

This clonotype occurred a few times. The rearrangement uses TRBV27 and TRBJ1-1; TRBD1 agrees at 12 bases. Germline CDR1 MNHEY, CDR2 SMNVEV (reference sequence). The CDR3 runs to 17 residues. V gave up 8 bases and J gave up 1 base; unmatched junction bases: 11. This chain's CDR3 is CASRLDPGQGANTEAFF. CDR3 sequence (DNA): TGTGCCAGCCGCTTGGACCCGGGACAGGGGGCGAACACTGAAGCTTTCTTT.

The chain carries TRBV20-1 and TRBJ2-4, with 7 nucleotides matching TRBD1. The germline CDR1 and CDR2 sequences are DFQATT and SNEGSKA (reference sequence). This CDR3 is 18 amino acids long. J gave up 4 bases and V 2 bases, and 17 bases lay outside the gene matches. In DNA form, the CDR3 reads TGCAGTGCTAGACTCTACATCGGGGAACAGGGGCTAAAAAACATTCAGTACTTC. It codes for CSARLYIGEQGLKNIQYF.

The sample holds many counts of this clonotype. The chain recombines TRBV27 with TRBJ1-4, with TRBD1 as a possible D gene (5 bases). Per the germline V gene, CDR1 is MNHEY and CDR2 is SMNVEV (reference sequence). Trimming left V 5 bases short and J 8 bases short, with 18 bases between. This CDR3 spans 15 amino acids. CDR3 nucleotides: TGTGCCAGCAGTGAAAACGGGGGGATTAAGGAAAAACTGTTTTTT. It codes for CASSENGGIKEKLFF. Complete variable domain (other parts from reference TRBV27 and TRBJ1-4): EAQVTQNPRYLITVTGKKLTVTCSQNMNHEYMSWYRQDPGLGLRQIYYSMNVEVTDKGDVPEGYKVSRKEKRNFPLILESPSPNQTSLYFCASSENGGIKEKLFFGSGTQLSVL.